This entry lists 2 T cell receptor beta chains sequenced from one sample in a study of CD8 T cells in Susac syndrome. Reverse transcription of about 0.5 to 1 ug RNA was performed with random hexamers. TCRdb re-called the immunoSEQ multiplex PCR reads with MiXCR, one entry per CDR3 protein. The profile shows around 170,000 distinct CDR3 sequences, 94% of them singletons. The sequenced sample consisted of CD4+ T cells from PBMCs. Receptors originate from a human donor with Susac syndrome.

The chain has TRBV6-6 and TRBJ2-3; D call uncertain. Germline V lookup: CDR1 MNHNY, CDR2 SVGAGI (reference sequence). CDR3 length: 12 residues. V gave up 6 bases and J gave up 6 bases, with 10 bases separating them. In nucleotides, the CDR3 is TGTGCCAGCAGCCCCTCCTGGGATACGCAGTATTTT. It is translated as CASSPSWDTQYF.

This clonotype is a singleton in its sample. The CDR3, as DNA: TGTGCCAGCAGCGTTACCACAGGGGGCCAGCCCCAGCATTTT. The encoded protein is CASSVTTGGQPQHF. The chain carries TRBV12-3 or TRBV12-4 and TRBJ1-5; the match to TRBD1 covers 9 bases. J lost 7 bases, V lost 6 bases, and 7 bases had no gene match. This CDR3 comprises 14 residues.